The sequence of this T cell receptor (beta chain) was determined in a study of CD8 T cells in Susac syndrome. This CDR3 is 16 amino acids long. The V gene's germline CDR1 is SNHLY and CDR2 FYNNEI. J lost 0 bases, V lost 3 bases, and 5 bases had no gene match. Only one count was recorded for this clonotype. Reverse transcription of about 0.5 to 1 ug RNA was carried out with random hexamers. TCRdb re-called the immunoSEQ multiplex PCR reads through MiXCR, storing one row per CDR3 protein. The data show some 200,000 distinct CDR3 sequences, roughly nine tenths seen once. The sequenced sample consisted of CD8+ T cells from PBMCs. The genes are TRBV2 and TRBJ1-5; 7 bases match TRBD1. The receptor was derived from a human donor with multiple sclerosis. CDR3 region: CASSDLGTASNQPQHF. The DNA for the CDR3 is TGTGCCAGCAGTGATCTAGGGACAGCTAGCAATCAGCCCCAGCATTTT.